The source of this TCR beta chain is a study of blood T cell repertoires in acute mononucleosis (TCRdb year 2020). Notes on the research overall: To capture the primary response, acute-phase samples were obtained within 2 weeks of when symptoms began. During acute infection, about 2% and 1% of blood CD8 T cells were made up of mean YVL-BR-specific and GLC-BM-specific cells, respectively. Mean blood EBV load was about 3.6 log10 genome copies per million B cells during acute infection and about 2.8 at convalescence. What the work shows at the level of the full study, not this receptor alone: Only roughly 9.6% of unique acute clonotypes persisted into convalescence, yet these made up most of the response; new diverse de novo clonotypes seemingly replaced the rest. Both chains appeared to be involved in GLC-BM selection, with public TCRbeta motifs on BV14-BJ2 and BV20-BJ1 being observed alongside a TCRalpha motif on AV5-AJ31. Because only a fraction of each donor's blood was analyzed, sampling error might partly account for the low clonotype overlap between the acute and convalescent samples. With only a few donors in the cohort, group averages were based on very few individuals.

For TCR profiling, total RNA from no fewer than 9,500 sorted tetramer+ CD8 T cells was reverse transcribed into cDNA. CDR3 regions were amplified by PCR with primers annealing to V and J regions, adding unique molecular identifiers to track templates. TCRalpha and TCRbeta chains were profiled using the immunoSEQ platform, including its sequencing and error-correction standards. Per the source publication's procedure: Clonal copy numbers were corrected for sequencing and PCR errors, and IMGT conventions were followed to define CDR3s. Analysis was restricted to productive rearrangements and was performed with immunoSEQ Analyzer versions 2.0 and 3.0, and gene-pairing frequencies were further processed in Microsoft Excel. V-J pairings were visualized as Circos plots, and CDR3 motifs were found with MEME plus a custom motifSearch program. The OLGA algorithm was used to calculate the probability of generation of TCR sequences. A clonotype seen at both visits was called persistent, a clonotype seen only at the acute visit was called nonpersistent, and a clonotype seen only at convalescence was called de novo. A public TCR was defined as an amino acid clonotype used by more than one donor. The source is immuneACCESS, and TCRdb retained only in-frame sequences with V and J called. Part of the clones is not carried over; for the studies checked, unresolved V genes explain less than half of this, and the remainder is unexplained. For V, J and clone size, that table is used; D and trimming come from the DNA. The sample table contains 1,200 to 1,500 clones; only one count was recorded for approximately 26% of them. About 50% of the sample lies in the top ten.

Via the germline V gene, CDR1 is SGHTA and CDR2 FQGNSA. The CDR3 has 13 amino acids, counting the end cysteine and phenylalanine. The entry retains the CDR3 DNA only, 39 bases that are in frame from base 1. The sample's time point, from its label and the paper: acute infectious mononucleosis, at clinical presentation within 2 weeks of symptom onset (visit 1). Over primary infection, the study followed CD8 T cell responses to two immunodominant EBV epitopes: BRLF1 109 (YVL-BR) and BMLF1 280 (GLC-BM). A positive serum heterophile antibody test together with EBV viral capsid antigen-specific IgM pointed to primary EBV infection. As a first step, magnetic positive selection (MACS) was used to enrich total CD8 T cells from the PBMCs. A FACSAria III was used to sort live CD3+ CD8+ tetramer+ cells to a purity above 95%. Cell sorting used a PE-conjugated tetramer carrying the BMLF1 280-288 peptide. After tetramer sorting, TCR repertoires of EBV epitope-specific CD8 T cells were deep-sequenced directly ex vivo at acute infection and at convalescence. The donors were a few individuals between roughly 18 and 29 years old who had clinical acute infectious mononucleosis along with laboratory evidence of primary EBV infection. Heparinized peripheral blood was drawn at clinical presentation with mononucleosis symptoms and was drawn again about 6 months later. PBMCs were isolated by Ficoll-Paque density gradient centrifugation.

Remarks on this clone: A much larger clone sits a single nucleotide away, making a read error possible.

This sequence uses TRBV7-2 and TRBJ2-4; tentative D gene TRBD1, with 6 bases matching. TRBJ2-1 explains the end of the DNA better; the J call may be wrong. The sequencing used EBV GLC epitope tetramer+ CD8+ T cells sorted from PBMCs, collected during acute infectious mononucleosis. The sample's cell subset or site, from its label and the paper: CD8 T cells binding tetramer with EBV BMLF1 280-288 peptide (GLC-BM). The sequence was collected from a woman between 18 and 29 years old with infectious mononucleosis caused by EBV. The nucleotides are TGTGCCAGCGAAGCTCCACAGGGTAATGAGCAGTTCTTC. This translates into CASEAPQGNEQFF.